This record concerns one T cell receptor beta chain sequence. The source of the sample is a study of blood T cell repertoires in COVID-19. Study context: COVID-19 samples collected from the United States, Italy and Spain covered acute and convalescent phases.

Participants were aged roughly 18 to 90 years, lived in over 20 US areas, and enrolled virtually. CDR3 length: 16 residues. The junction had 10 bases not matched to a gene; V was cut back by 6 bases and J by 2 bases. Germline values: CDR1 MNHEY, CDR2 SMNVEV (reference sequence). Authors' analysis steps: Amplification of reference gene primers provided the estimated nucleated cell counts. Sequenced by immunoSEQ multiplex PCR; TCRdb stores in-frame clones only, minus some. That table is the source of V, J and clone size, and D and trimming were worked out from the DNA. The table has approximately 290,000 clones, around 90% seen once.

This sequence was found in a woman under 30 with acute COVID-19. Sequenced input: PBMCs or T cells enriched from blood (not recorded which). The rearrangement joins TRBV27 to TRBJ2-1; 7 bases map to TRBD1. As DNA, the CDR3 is TGTGCCAGCAGCTCAGACTCAGGGGGTCCCTACAATGAGCAGTTCTTC. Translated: CASSSDSGGPYNEQFF.